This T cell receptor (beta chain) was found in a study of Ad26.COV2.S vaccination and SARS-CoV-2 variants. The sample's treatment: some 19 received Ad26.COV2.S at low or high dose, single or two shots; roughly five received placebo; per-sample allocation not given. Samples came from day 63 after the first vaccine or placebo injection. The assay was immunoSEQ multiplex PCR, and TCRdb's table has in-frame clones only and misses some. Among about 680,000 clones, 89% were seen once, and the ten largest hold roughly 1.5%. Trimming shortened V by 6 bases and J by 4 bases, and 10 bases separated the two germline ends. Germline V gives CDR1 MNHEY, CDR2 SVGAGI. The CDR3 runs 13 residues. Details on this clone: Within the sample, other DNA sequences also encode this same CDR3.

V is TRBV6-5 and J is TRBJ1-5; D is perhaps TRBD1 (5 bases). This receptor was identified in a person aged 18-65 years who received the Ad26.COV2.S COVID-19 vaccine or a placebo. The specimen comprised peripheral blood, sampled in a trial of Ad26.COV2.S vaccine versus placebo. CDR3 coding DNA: TGTGCCAGCAGGCAGGGTGGGAATCAGCCCCAGCATTTT. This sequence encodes CASRQGGNQPQHF.